This T cell receptor (beta chain) was captured by sequencing in a study of T cells after yellow fever vaccination. The study, taken as a whole, reports: Detected again after the booster were most primary-vaccination clones, at 95% to 98% CD4 and more than 70% CD8. Clonotypes shared by both compartments, CD4 and CD8, made up a small share. Contaminating bulk clonotypes could be abundant in FACS-sorted repertoires.

The CDR3 totals 14 residues. Trimming pared 7 bases from V and 7 bases from J, leaving 17 bases between. Germline loops: CDR1 SNHLY, CDR2 FYNNEI. A remark on this clonotype: Its antigen is undetermined.

TCR cDNA, made by 5'RACE template switching, carried an added universal primer site and UMIs. TCRdb reprocessed the 5' RACE reads with MiXCR, giving one entry per CDR3 protein. Of hundreds of thousands of distinct CDR3 sequences listed, less than 15% are singletons. The sequencing used PBMCs, collected on the day of the yellow fever booster vaccination. The sequence came from a young man who received the YFV17D yellow fever vaccine. The chain links TRBV2 to TRBJ1-5, with D possibly matching TRBD1 (5 bases). In DNA, the CDR3 is TGTGCCAGCACCAGCAGGGTAACAAACCAGCCCCAGCATTTT. Its translation: CASTSRVTNQPQHF. Looking up the rest from reference TRBV2 and TRBJ1-5 gives the full variable domain: EPEVTQTPSHQVTQMGQEVILRCVPISNHLYFYWYRQILGQKVEFLVSFYNNEISEKSEIFDDQFSVERPDGSNFTLKIRSTKLEDSAMYFCASTSRVTNQPQHFGDGTRLSIL.